This T cell receptor (beta chain) was retrieved from a study of T cells in Graves' hyperthyroidism and ophthalmopathy. The V gene end was trimmed by 1 base and the J gene end by 3 bases; junction bases not matched to a gene: 6. This CDR3 is built from 15 residues. Looked up from germline, CDR1 is LGHDT and CDR2 is YNNKEL (reference sequence). What was amplified from RNA transcripts were TCR beta CDR3 regions. The TCR CDR3 was amplified in a first-round RT-PCR using the HTBI primer set. TCRdb called the multiplex PCR reads again in MiXCR, with one record for every CDR3 protein. The table records about 600,000 distinct CDR3 sequences, approximately 15% of them present only once. Many counts were recorded for this clonotype. Disease duration was under 3 months in the ophthalmopathy patients, who also had a Clinical Activity Score of at least 3 and a NOSPECS grade of at least 4. Uncontrolled infection, other autoimmune disease, pregnancy or lactation led to exclusion.

This sequence originates from a woman under 30 with Graves' ophthalmopathy. The chain uses TRBV3-1 and TRBJ2-7; 7 positions agree with TRBD2. Sequenced: blood. CDR3 nucleotides: TGTGCCAGCAGCCAAGGGGAGGGTCTAGGCTACGAGCAGTACTTC. This encodes CASSQGEGLGYEQYF.